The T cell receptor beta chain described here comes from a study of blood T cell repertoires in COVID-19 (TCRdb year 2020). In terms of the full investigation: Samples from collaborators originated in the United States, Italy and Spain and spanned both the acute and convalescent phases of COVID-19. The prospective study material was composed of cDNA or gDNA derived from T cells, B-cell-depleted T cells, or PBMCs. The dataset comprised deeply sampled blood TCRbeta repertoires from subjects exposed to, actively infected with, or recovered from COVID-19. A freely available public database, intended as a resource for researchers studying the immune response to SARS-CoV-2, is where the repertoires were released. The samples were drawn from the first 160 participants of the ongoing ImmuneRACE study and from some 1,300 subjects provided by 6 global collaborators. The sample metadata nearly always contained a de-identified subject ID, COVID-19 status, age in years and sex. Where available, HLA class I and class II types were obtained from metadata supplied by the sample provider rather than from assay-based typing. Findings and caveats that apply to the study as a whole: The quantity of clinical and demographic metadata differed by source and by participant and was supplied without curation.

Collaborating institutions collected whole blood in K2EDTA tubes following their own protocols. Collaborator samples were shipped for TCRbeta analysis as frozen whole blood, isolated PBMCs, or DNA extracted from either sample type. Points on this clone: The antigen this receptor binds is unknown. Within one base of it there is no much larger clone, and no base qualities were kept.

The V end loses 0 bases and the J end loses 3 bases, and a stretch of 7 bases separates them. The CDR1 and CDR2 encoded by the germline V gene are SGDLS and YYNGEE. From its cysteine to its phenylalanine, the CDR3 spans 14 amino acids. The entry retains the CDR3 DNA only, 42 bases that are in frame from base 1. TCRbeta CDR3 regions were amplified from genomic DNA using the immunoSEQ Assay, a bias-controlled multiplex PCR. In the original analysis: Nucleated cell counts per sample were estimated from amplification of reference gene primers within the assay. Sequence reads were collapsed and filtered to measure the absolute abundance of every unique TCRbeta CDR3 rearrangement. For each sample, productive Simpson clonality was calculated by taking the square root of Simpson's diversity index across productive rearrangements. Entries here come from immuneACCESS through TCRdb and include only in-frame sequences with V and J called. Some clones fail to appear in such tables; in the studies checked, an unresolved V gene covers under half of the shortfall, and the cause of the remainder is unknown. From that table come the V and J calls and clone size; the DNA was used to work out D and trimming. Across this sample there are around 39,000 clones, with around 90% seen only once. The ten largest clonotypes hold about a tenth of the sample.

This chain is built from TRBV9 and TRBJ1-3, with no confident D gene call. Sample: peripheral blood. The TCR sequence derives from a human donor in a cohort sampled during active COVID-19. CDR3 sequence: CASSVGSVGNTIYF. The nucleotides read TGTGCCAGCAGCGTAGGATCAGTTGGAAACACCATATATTTT.